These 23 T cell receptor beta chains share one sample of origin, sequenced in a study of control samples from healthy donors and cancer patients. The data were produced by immunoSEQ multiplex PCR, yet TCRdb's version contains in-frame clones alone and is incomplete. The sample lists more than 35,000 clones, more than 70% seen once, with 20% to 25% in the top ten. The sequencing sample was made of PBMCs. The receptors derive from a woman aged 60 to 75 with lung cancer.

V usage is TRBV3-1 (or the pseudogene TRBV3-2) and J usage is TRBJ1-1, with TRBD1 identical over 7 bases. Germline CDR1 reads LGHDT; CDR2 reads YNNKEL (reference sequence). Trimming at V came to 4 bases and at J to 12 bases, leaving 8 bases not matched to a gene. This CDR3 contains 12 residues. CDR3 region: CASSRQGWGSFF. Here the CDR3 DNA reads TGTGCCAGCAGCCGACAGGGTTGGGGATCTTTCTTT.

The chain has TRBV23-1 and TRBJ2-7, with 12 bases that match TRBD2. TRBV23-1 is filed as an ORF, its function uncertain. The CDR3 has 16 amino acids. V shed 0 bases and J 4 bases; nucleotides not matched to a gene: 4. CDR3 DNA: TGCGCCAGCAGTCAATCGCCACTAGCGGGAGGATACGAGCAGTACTTC. Translation gives CASSQSPLAGGYEQYF.

The genes are TRBV27 and TRBJ1-1; D is possibly TRBD1 (6 bases). CDR1 is MNHEY and CDR2 is SMNVEV in the germline V gene (reference sequence). V was clipped by 3 bases and J by 8 bases, with 19 bases between them. The CDR3 is made up of 15 amino acids. The CDR3 bases are TGTGCCAGCAGTTTCCAGGACAGCCTAAATGTCGAAGCTTTCTTT. This translates into CASSFQDSLNVEAFF.

This clone was counted once. The junction does not match germline at one end; this may be a read error. The sample has other DNA sequences that encode this CDR3 too. This rearrangement joins TRBV14 to TRBJ1-1; D not resolved. The CDR3 runs to 13 residues. Looked up from germline, CDR1 is SGHDN and CDR2 is FVKESK. The CDR3 region has the DNA TGTGCCAGCAGCCAAGAGGGGAACACTGAAGCCTTCTTT. Translated, it gives CASSQEGNTEAFF. Filled out from reference TRBV14 and TRBJ1-1, the complete variable domain reads EAGVTQFPSHSVIEKGQTVTLRCDPISGHDNLYWYRRVMGKEIKFLLHFVKESKQDESGMPNNRFLAERTGGTYSTLKVQPAELEDSGVYFCASSQEGNTEAFFGQGTRLTVV.

The V call is TRBV11-2, the J call TRBJ1-2; the D is unclear. V was shortened by 4 bases and J by 0 bases, with 15 bases between the two germline ends. Germline values: CDR1 SGHAT, CDR2 FQNNGV. There are 16 residues in the CDR3. The CDR3 nucleotides read TGTGCCAGCAGCTCAATTTACAGATTTTCTAACTATGGCTACACCTTC. Translation gives CASSSIYRFSNYGYTF.

This clone appeared a single time. V is TRBV27 and J is TRBJ1-2; D possibly corresponds to TRBD1 (6 bases). The germline V and J ends were trimmed by 8 bases and 4 bases, with 11 bases remaining between them. CDR1 is MNHEY, CDR2 SMNVEV, per germline (reference sequence). There are 12 residues in the CDR3. The CDR3 region is CASGTFRYGYTF. The CDR3 coding sequence is TGTGCCAGCGGGACATTCCGCTATGGCTACACCTTC.

The chain joins TRBV7-8 to TRBJ2-5; 14 bases match TRBD2. The V gene's germline CDR1 is SGHVS and CDR2 FQNEAQ. The CDR3 contains 15 residues. V trimming: 5 bases; J trimming: 4 bases; junction bases outside the gene matches: 3. DNA for the CDR3: TGTGCCAGCAGCCCCGGGACTAGCGGGAGAGAGACCCAGTACTTC. This codes for CASSPGTSGRETQYF.

The V gene is TRBV7-8, the J gene TRBJ2-3, with 7 nucleotides matching TRBD2. This CDR3 has 17 amino acids. J lost 4 bases, V lost 3 bases, and 13 bases had no gene match. Germline V CDR1 and CDR2: SGHVS, FQNEAQ. DNA for the CDR3: TGTGCCAGCAGCTTGGGGGGAGGTGGGAGGGCCCCAGATACGCAGTATTTT. Protein: CASSLGGGGRAPDTQYF.

This clone has only a few counts. CDR3 sequence (DNA): TGCAGCGTTGCACGGGGCAGCAATCAGCCCCAGCATTTT. This encodes CSVARGSNQPQHF. J is TRBJ1-5 and V is TRBV29-1; tentatively, D is TRBD1 (5 bases). The germline V and J ends were trimmed by 4 bases and 1 base, with 8 bases remaining between them. The germline gives CDR1 SQVTM, CDR2 ANQGSEA. The CDR3 consists of 13 residues. Complete variable domain (other parts from reference TRBV29-1 and TRBJ1-5): SAVISQKPSRDICQRGTSLTIQCQVDSQVTMMFWYRQQPGQSLTLIATANQGSEATYESGFVIDKFPISRPNLTFSTLTVSNMSPEDSSIYLCSVARGSNQPQHFGDGTRLSIL.

V usage is TRBV11-2 and J usage is TRBJ1-2; D unclear. Germline V gene sequence: CDR1 SGHAT, CDR2 FQNNGV. Trimming pared 5 bases from V and 0 bases from J, leaving 19 bases between. This CDR3 has 17 amino acids. DNA of the CDR3: TGTGCCAGCAGCCGGCCTGATCAAGGGAGCGCTAACTATGGCTACACCTTC. Protein product: CASSRPDQGSANYGYTF.

The rearrangement links TRBV2 to TRBJ1-5, with D unresolved. Trimming stripped 0 bases from V and 7 bases from J, with 4 bases between. The CDR3 consists of 12 residues. Germline V gene lookup returns CDR1 SNHLY and CDR2 FYNNEI. In DNA, the CDR3 is TGTGCCAGCAGTGAAGCGCGCCAGCCCCAGCATTTT. Protein product: CASSEARQPQHF.

The chain employs TRBV7-3 and TRBJ1-1; possible D gene TRBD1, 5 bases. CDR3 length: 14 amino acids. Trimming pared 6 bases from V and 4 bases from J, leaving 15 bases between. Germline assignment: CDR1 SGHTA and CDR2 FQGTGA. The CDR3 DNA follows: TGTGCCAGCAGATCCGCCGGGGGATCCACTGAAGCTTTCTTT. Its protein is CASRSAGGSTEAFF.

V gene TRBV24-1 combines with J gene TRBJ1-5; the match to TRBD1 covers 7 bases. The germline V gene has CDR1 KGHDR and CDR2 SFDVKD. The junction had 7 bases not matched to a gene; V was cut back by 1 base and J by 2 bases. This CDR3 has 17 residues. The CDR3 region is CATSDLGRGGGNQPQHF. The CDR3 DNA reads as TGTGCCACCAGTGATTTAGGCAGGGGGGGAGGCAATCAGCCCCAGCATTTT.

The gene calls are TRBV3-1 (or the pseudogene TRBV3-2) and TRBJ1-2; weak D call: TRBD1 (5 bases). Germline assignment: CDR1 LGHDT and CDR2 YNNKEL (reference sequence). With 1 base removed from V and 0 bases from J, the gap between germline ends came to 21 bases. The CDR3 has 19 amino acids. The CDR3 is CASSQAPPLHRLANYGYTF. The CDR3 DNA reads TGTGCCAGCAGCCAAGCCCCCCCCCTTCACAGGTTAGCTAACTATGGCTACACCTTC.

The sample holds a few counts of this clone. The chain recombines TRBV12-3 or TRBV12-4 with TRBJ2-6; D is possibly TRBD1 (5 bases). V gave up 6 bases and J gave up 4 bases, with 7 bases separating them. The CDR3 sequence is 13 residues long. The CDR3 nucleotides are TGTGCCAGCAGGGGGCCCGGGGCCAACGTCCTGACTTTC. Residues: CASRGPGANVLTF.

The J gene is TRBJ2-7, the V gene TRBV10-3; D is unresolved. The V gene's germline CDR1 is ENHRY and CDR2 SYGVKD. The CDR3 extends over 11 amino acids. The V gene lost 6 bases and the J gene lost 6 bases, with 9 bases spanning the gap. The CDR3 region has the DNA TGTGCCATCAGCTCCCGGATCGAGCAGTACTTC. Its translation is CAISSRIEQYF.

CDR3 bases: TGCGCCAGCAGCCAAGATCGGAAAGCATTGAATTCACCCCTCCACTTT. Residues: CASSQDRKALNSPLHF. The V call is TRBV4-1, the J call TRBJ1-6; D is unresolved. The CDR3 covers 16 residues. The germline gives CDR1 MGHRA, CDR2 YSYEKL. V lost 0 bases and J 7 bases, leaving 13 bases between the germline ends.

The chain employs TRBV9 and TRBJ2-3; 8 positions match TRBD2. Germline CDR1 is SGDLS and CDR2 is YYNGEE. Unmatched junction bases numbered 4, after V lost 2 bases and J lost 2 bases. The CDR3 runs to 15 residues. Written as DNA, the CDR3 is TGTGCCAGCAGCGTCGGACTAGCACTCACAGATACGCAGTATTTT. Protein product: CASSVGLALTDTQYF.

J is TRBJ2-7 and V is TRBV30; the match to TRBD2 covers 10 bases. V gave up 5 bases and J gave up 5 bases; unmatched junction bases: 3. Germline CDR1 and CDR2: GTSNPN and SVGIG (reference sequence). The CDR3 is 12 residues long. CDR3 sequence reads: CAWWLAGDEQYF. In DNA form, the CDR3 reads TGTGCCTGGTGGCTAGCGGGAGACGAGCAGTACTTC.

V usage is TRBV7-9 and J usage is TRBJ2-1; 8 nucleotides agree with TRBD2. Germline V gives CDR1 SEHNR, CDR2 FQNEAQ (reference sequence). The length of the CDR3 is 17 residues. V shed 3 bases, J shed 7 bases, and the junction held 14 bases outside the gene matches. CDR3 sequence (DNA): TGTGCCAGCAGCTTTTCCTTGGGCGGGAGGTCTACAAATGAGCAGTTCTTC. Translating it yields CASSFSLGGRSTNEQFF.

The rearrangement joins TRBV7-2 to TRBJ2-2, with no clear D. The CDR3 extends over 13 amino acids. Per the germline V gene, CDR1 is SGHTA and CDR2 is FQGNSA. V lost 2 bases and J lost 10, with 11 bases in between. CDR3: CASSLNARQELFF. The DNA for the CDR3 is TGTGCCAGCAGCTTAAACGCGAGACAGGAGCTGTTTTTT.

V and J are TRBV5-1 and TRBJ2-1; D remains unclear. Germline-derived CDR1 and CDR2 are SGHRS and YFSETQ. V lost 5 bases and J lost 3, with 18 bases in between. The CDR3 is made up of 16 amino acids. CDR3 coding DNA: TGCGCCAGCAGTCTCCTAGGCGGTCCCCTCTACAATGAGCAGTTCTTC. Residues: CASSLLGGPLYNEQFF. Variable domain in full (rest from reference TRBV5-1 and TRBJ2-1): KAGVTQTPRYLIKTRGQQVTLSCSPISGHRSVSWYQQTPGQGLQFLFEYFSETQRNKGNFPGRFSGRQFSNSRSEMNVSTLELGDSALYLCASSLLGGPLYNEQFFGPGTRLTVL.

The gene calls are TRBV5-1 and TRBJ1-3; D unresolved. Trimming cost V 3 bases and J 0 bases, with 13 bases left between them. This CDR3 spans 16 amino acids. Germline V gene lookup returns CDR1 SGHRS and CDR2 YFSETQ. The CDR3 DNA follows: TGCGCCAGCAGCTCTCAACCACCGCGCTCTGGAAACACCATATATTTT. Its protein product is CASSSQPPRSGNTIYF.